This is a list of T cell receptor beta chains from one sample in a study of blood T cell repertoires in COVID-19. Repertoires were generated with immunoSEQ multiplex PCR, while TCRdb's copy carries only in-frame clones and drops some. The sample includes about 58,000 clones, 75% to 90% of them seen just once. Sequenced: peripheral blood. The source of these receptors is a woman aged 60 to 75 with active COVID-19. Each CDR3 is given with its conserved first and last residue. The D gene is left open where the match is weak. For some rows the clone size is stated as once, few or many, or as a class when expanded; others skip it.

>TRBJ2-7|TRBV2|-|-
CASSAEGGGNSNEQYF
TGTGCCAGCAGCGCTGAGGGGGGGGGCAACTCCAACGAGCAGTACTTC
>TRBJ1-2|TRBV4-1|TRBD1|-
CASSYPGQGANDYGYTF
TGCGCCAGCAGCTACCCGGGACAGGGGGCGAACGACTATGGCTACACCTTC
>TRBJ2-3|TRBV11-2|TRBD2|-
CASSQGTSGGAPTDTQYF
TGTGCCAGCAGTCAGGGGACTAGCGGGGGGGCCCCCACAGATACGCAGTATTTT
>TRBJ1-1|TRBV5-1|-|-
CASSFSTGNTEAFF
TGCGCCAGCAGCTTTTCAACAGGAAACACTGAAGCTTTCTTT
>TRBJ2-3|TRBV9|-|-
CASSARTGDTQYF
TGTGCCAGCAGCGCCCGAACAGGGGATACGCAGTATTTT
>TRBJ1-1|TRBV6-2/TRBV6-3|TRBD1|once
CASSRGQGLNTEAFF
TGTGCCAGCAGTCGAGGACAGGGCCTGAACACTGAAGCTTTCTTT
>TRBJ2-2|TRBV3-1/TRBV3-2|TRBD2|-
CASSQVVASGGLNTGELFF
TGTGCCAGCAGCCAAGTTGTGGCTAGCGGGGGGCTAAACACCGGGGAGCTGTTTTTT
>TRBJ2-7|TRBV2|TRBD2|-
CASSERARGGRHEQYF
TGTGCCAGCAGTGAAAGGGCGCGGGGGGGCCGCCACGAGCAGTACTTC
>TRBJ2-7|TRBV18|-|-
CASSPGSGFYEQYF
TGTGCCAGCTCACCAGGTTCGGGGTTCTACGAGCAGTACTTC
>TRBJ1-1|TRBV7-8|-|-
CASSPHPTGSGTEAFF
TGTGCCAGCAGCCCCCACCCTACAGGGTCGGGGACTGAAGCTTTCTTT
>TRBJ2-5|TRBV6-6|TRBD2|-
CASSSSGTSLAQYF
TGTGCCAGCAGTTCTTCCGGGACTAGTCTGGCCCAGTACTTC
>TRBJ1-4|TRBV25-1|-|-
CASSERGMANEKLFF
TGTGCCAGCAGTGAAAGGGGTATGGCTAATGAAAAACTGTTTTTT
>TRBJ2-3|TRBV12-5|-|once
CASDNGSTDTQYF
TGTGCTAGTGATAACGGGAGCACAGATACGCAGTATTTT
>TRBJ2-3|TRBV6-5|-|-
CAILHPSDTQYF
TGTGCCATATTACATCCGTCGGATACGCAGTATTTT
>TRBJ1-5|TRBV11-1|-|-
CASSPSGARKPQHF
TGTGCCAGCAGCCCCAGTGGGGCGAGAAAGCCCCAGCATTTT
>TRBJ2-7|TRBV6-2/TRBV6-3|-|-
CASSYASPGINGEQYF
TGTGCCAGCAGTTACGCCTCTCCCGGGATCAACGGCGAGCAGTACTTC
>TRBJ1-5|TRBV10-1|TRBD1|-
CARQGGRNQPQHF
TGCGCCCGACAGGGGGGGCGCAATCAGCCCCAGCATTTT
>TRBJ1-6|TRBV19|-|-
CASSQTGYNSPLHF
TGTGCCAGTAGTCAGACGGGCTATAATTCACCCCTCCACTTT
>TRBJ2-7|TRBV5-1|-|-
CASSFRGEAGEQYF
TGCGCCAGCAGCTTTCGGGGTGAAGCTGGGGAGCAGTACTTC
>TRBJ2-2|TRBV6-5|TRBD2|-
CASSRTSGGDGELFF
TGTGCCAGCAGCCGGACTAGCGGGGGGGACGGGGAGCTGTTTTTT
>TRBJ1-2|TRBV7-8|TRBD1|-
CASSSQGYGYTF
TGTGCCAGCAGCTCACAGGGGTATGGCTACACCTTC
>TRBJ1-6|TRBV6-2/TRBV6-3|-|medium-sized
CASSYSGQLSPLHF
TGTGCCAGCAGTTACTCAGGACAGCTTTCACCCCTCCACTTT
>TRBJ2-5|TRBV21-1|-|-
CASSKGSLEPGPTQYF
TGTGCCAGCAGCAAAGGGTCACTAGAGCCCGGGCCGACCCAGTACTTC
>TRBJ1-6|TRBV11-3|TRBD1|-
CASQGASNSPLHF
TGTGCCTCGCAGGGGGCAAGTAATTCACCCCTCCACTTT
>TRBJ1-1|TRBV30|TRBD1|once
CAWNRGSNTEAFF
TGTGCCTGGAACAGGGGATCGAACACTGAAGCTTTCTTT
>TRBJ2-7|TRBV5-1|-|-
CASRGALNNYEQYF
TGCGCCAGCAGGGGCGCCCTGAACAACTACGAGCAGTACTTC
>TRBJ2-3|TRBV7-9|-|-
CASSFRPPRPDTQYF
TGTGCCAGCAGCTTCCGGCCTCCGAGGCCAGATACGCAGTATTTT
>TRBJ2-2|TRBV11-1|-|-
CASSLRGTGELFF
TGTGCCAGCAGCTTACGGGGGACCGGGGAGCTGTTTTTT
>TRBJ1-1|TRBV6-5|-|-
CASSYSGGVNTEAFF
TGTGCCAGCAGTTACTCGGGGGGGGTGAACACTGAAGCTTTCTTT
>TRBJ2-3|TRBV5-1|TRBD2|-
CASSLDNGGIDTQYF
TGCGCCAGCAGCTTGGATAACGGGGGGATAGATACGCAGTATTTT
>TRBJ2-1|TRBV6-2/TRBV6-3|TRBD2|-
CASSLAGGNEQFF
TGTGCCAGCAGTCTAGCGGGGGGGAATGAGCAGTTCTTC
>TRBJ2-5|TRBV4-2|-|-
CASSLDGPPQETQYF
TGTGCCAGCAGCCTCGATGGGCCACCACAAGAGACCCAGTACTTC
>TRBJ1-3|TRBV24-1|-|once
CATSDFCFLRPNSGNTIYF
TGTGCCACCAGTGATTTTTGTTTTCTCAGGCCGAACTCTGGAAACACCATATATTTT
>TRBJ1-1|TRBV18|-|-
CASSPPGNTEAFF
TGTGCCAGCTCACCACCGGGCAACACTGAAGCTTTCTTT
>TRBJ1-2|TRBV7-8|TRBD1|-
CASSLAGTGVNYGYTF
TGTGCCAGCAGCTTAGCGGGGACAGGGGTTAACTATGGCTACACCTTC
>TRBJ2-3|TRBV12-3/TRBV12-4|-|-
CASSQTGNTQYF
TGTGCCAGCAGCCAGACAGGAAATACGCAGTATTTT
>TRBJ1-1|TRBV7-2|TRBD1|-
CASSLGAGGAGTEAFF
TGTGCCAGCAGCTTAGGGGCAGGGGGCGCGGGCACTGAAGCTTTCTTT
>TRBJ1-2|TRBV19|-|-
CASSLAPEGVGGYTF
TGTGCCAGTAGTCTGGCCCCAGAGGGTGTAGGTGGCTACACCTTC
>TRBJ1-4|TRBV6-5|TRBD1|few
CASRDRGRDEKLFF
TGTGCCAGCAGAGACAGGGGGCGCGATGAAAAACTGTTTTTT
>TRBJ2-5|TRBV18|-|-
CASSPPLRETQYF
TGTGCCAGCTCACCACCTTTGCGAGAGACCCAGTACTTC
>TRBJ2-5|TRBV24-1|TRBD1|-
CATSDDRGGQETQYF
TGTGCCACCAGTGACGACAGGGGTGGTCAAGAGACCCAGTACTTC
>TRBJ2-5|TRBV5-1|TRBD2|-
CASSSLTSGNQETQYF
TGCGCCAGCAGCTCCCTGACTAGCGGGAACCAAGAGACCCAGTACTTC
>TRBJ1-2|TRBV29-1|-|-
CSVNRDYGYTF
TGCAGCGTTAACAGGGACTATGGCTACACCTTC
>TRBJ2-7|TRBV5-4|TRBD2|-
CASSSTSGNYEQYF
TGTGCCAGCAGCTCGACTAGCGGAAACTACGAGCAGTACTTC
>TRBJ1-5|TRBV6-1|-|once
CASSERRHLPDQPQHF
TGTGCCAGCAGTGAACGAAGACATCTACCTGATCAGCCCCAGCATTTT
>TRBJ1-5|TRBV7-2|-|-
CASSFEVSRSGPQHF
TGTGCCAGCAGCTTTGAGGTCTCACGTTCTGGACCCCAGCATTTT
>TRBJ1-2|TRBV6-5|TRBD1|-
CATSVGGTDYGYTF
TGTGCCACCTCTGTCGGCGGGACAGACTATGGCTACACCTTC
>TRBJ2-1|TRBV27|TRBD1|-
CASRSGTGWINEQFF
TGTGCCAGCAGATCCGGGACAGGGTGGATCAATGAGCAGTTCTTC
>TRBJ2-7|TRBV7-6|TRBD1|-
CASSLQGVSYEQYF
TGTGCCAGCAGTTTACAGGGGGTCTCCTACGAGCAGTACTTC
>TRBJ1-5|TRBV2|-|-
CASSERGPSPSYQPQHF
TGTGCCAGCAGTGAAAGGGGTCCGAGTCCCTCTTATCAGCCCCAGCATTTT
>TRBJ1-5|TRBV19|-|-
CASTPTWVSRQPQHF
TGTGCCAGTACCCCGACGTGGGTTTCGCGGCAGCCCCAGCATTTT
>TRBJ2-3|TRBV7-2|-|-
CASSLARGRGADTQYF
TGTGCCAGCAGCTTAGCGCGTGGCAGGGGGGCAGATACGCAGTATTTT
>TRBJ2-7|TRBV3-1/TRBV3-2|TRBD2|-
CASSPTSGSYEQYF
TGTGCCAGCAGCCCTACTAGCGGCTCCTACGAGCAGTACTTC
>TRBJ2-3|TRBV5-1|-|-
CASSFPQTPGYQYF
TGCGCCAGCAGCTTCCCCCAAACCCCGGGGTATCAGTATTTT